The rows below give T cell receptor beta chains drawn from one sample of a study of blood T cells in healthy people across ages. TCRdb reprocessed the 5' RACE reads with MiXCR, giving one entry per CDR3 protein. The sample records more than 800,000 distinct CDR3 sequences, under 35% being singletons. Sample: blood. The receptors derive from a woman of 80 years or more in good health. The CDR3 runs from the conserved cysteine through the conserved F or W. D genes are given only for firm matches. The size field is filled for only some rows; it gives once, few, many or a size class.

TRBJ2-3,many,TRBD2,TRBV9,TGTGCCAGCAGCGTCGGACTAGCGGGGGGAACTAGCACAGATACGCAGTATTTT,CASSVGLAGGTSTDTQYF
TRBJ2-6,many,NA,TRBV6-2/TRBV6-3,TGTGCCAGCAGTCTCTACAGCTCTGGGGCCAACGTCCTGACTTTC,CASSLYSSGANVLTF
TRBJ1-2,few,NA,TRBV5-1,TGCGCCAGCAGCTTGACAGCCGATGCTATCTATGGCTACACCTTC,CASSLTADAIYGYTF
TRBJ2-7,many,TRBD1,TRBV12-3/TRBV12-4,TGTGCCAGCAGTCGGACAGGTAACTCCTACGAGCAGTACTTC,CASSRTGNSYEQYF
TRBJ2-5,few,NA,TRBV29-1,TGCAGCATCTCTCCTCGGTACTTC,CSISPRYF
TRBJ2-7,NA,TRBD1,TRBV19,TGTGCCAGTAGTGGGGAACGACAGGGATCCTACGAGCAGTACTTC,CASSGERQGSYEQYF
TRBJ2-3,many,NA,TRBV18,TGTGCCAGCTCACCATCGGGCGGGATGACGCAGTATTTT,CASSPSGGMTQYF
TRBJ2-1,few,TRBD1,TRBV6-1,TGTGCCAGCAGTGTTCGGACAGGCAATGAGCAGTTCTTC,CASSVRTGNEQFF
TRBJ1-1,many,NA,TRBV7-2,TGTGCCAGCAGCCGCGGAGGAGAGACCACTGAAGCTTTCTTT,CASSRGGETTEAFF
TRBJ2-1,many,NA,TRBV12-3/TRBV12-4,TGTGCCAGCAGTCCTAGAGGCCCCGACTCCTACAATGAGCAGTTCTTC,CASSPRGPDSYNEQFF
TRBJ2-5,NA,NA,TRBV19,TGTGCCAGTAGTATTCGGGTAGGAACGAAAGAGACCCAGTACTTC,CASSIRVGTKETQYF
TRBJ2-3,NA,NA,TRBV24-1,TGTGCCACCAGTGATTTGACTACAGATACGCAGTATTTT,CATSDLTTDTQYF
TRBJ2-2,NA,TRBD2,TRBV4-3,TGCGCCAGCAGCCAATACCCTAGCGGGGGGGGTACCGGGGAGCTGTTTTTT,CASSQYPSGGGTGELFF
TRBJ2-3,few,TRBD1,TRBV6-6,TGTGCCAGCAGCTACCCCGGTAGTAGGGGGCTAACAGATACGCAGTATTTT,CASSYPGSRGLTDTQYF
TRBJ2-7,many,TRBD1,TRBV7-2,TGTGCCAGCAGCCTACGGACAGGGGAGTACGAGCAGTACTTC,CASSLRTGEYEQYF
TRBJ1-2,NA,NA,TRBV2,TGTGCCAGCAGTGAAGGGCCAGGGGTCTATGGCTACACCTTC,CASSEGPGVYGYTF
TRBJ2-3,many,NA,TRBV7-2,TGTGCCAGCAGCTTTAAAGATACGCAGTATTTT,CASSFKDTQYF
TRBJ1-6,few,TRBD1,TRBV28,TGTGCCAGCAGACCCGGGACAGGGCTCTCCCTTGATTCACCCCTCCACTTT,CASRPGTGLSLDSPLHF
TRBJ2-1,many,NA,TRBV27,TGTGCCAGCGGGGACACATCCCGACTTACCTCTTTCTACAATGAGCAGTTCTTC,CASGDTSRLTSFYNEQFF
TRBJ1-1,few,NA,TRBV27,TGTGCCAGCAGAACAGGAAAAGGGGTTTACACTGAAGCTTTCTTT,CASRTGKGVYTEAFF
TRBJ1-2,many,NA,TRBV29-1,TGCAGCGTTGGCCCGGACGTGAGGTATGGCTACACCTTC,CSVGPDVRYGYTF
TRBJ1-2,NA,NA,TRBV6-2/TRBV6-3,TGTGCCAGCAGTTTGCCGAGAGGGGCGCTTAACTATGGCTACACCTTC,CASSLPRGALNYGYTF
TRBJ2-1,many,NA,TRBV19,TGTGCCAGTAGTATTGGACGGTCAGGGGATGAGCAGTTCTTC,CASSIGRSGDEQFF
TRBJ2-1,many,TRBD2,TRBV7-2,TGTGCCAGCAGCACTAGCGGCTCCTACAATGAGCAGTTCTTC,CASSTSGSYNEQFF
TRBJ1-1,few,NA,TRBV5-1,TGCGCCAGCAGCGAATCCGGGTCGAACACTGAAGCTTTCTTT,CASSESGSNTEAFF
TRBJ2-7,many,NA,TRBV28,TGTGCCAGCAGTTTTATTCCGCAGGTCTACGAGCAGTACTTC,CASSFIPQVYEQYF
TRBJ2-7,few,TRBD2,TRBV6-5,TGTGCCAGCAGTTCTCATACTAGCGGCCCTTCCCACGAGCAGTACTTC,CASSSHTSGPSHEQYF
TRBJ1-2,NA,NA,TRBV28,TGTGCCAGCAGTTTATTACAGGGTGTCTATGGCTACACCTTC,CASSLLQGVYGYTF
TRBJ2-1,many,TRBD1,TRBV6-5,TGTGCCAGCAGCAGAACAGGGGATTCCTACAATGAGCAGTTCTTC,CASSRTGDSYNEQFF
TRBJ2-1,NA,NA,TRBV2,TGTGCCAGCAGTGTTCATGGGCCCGGGGTGTACAATGAGCAGTTCTTC,CASSVHGPGVYNEQFF
TRBJ2-3,many,TRBD1,TRBV7-9,TGTGCCAGCAGCTTAGGGACAGGGCGCGGCACAGATACGCAGTATTTT,CASSLGTGRGTDTQYF
TRBJ1-1,NA,TRBD1,TRBV18,TGTGCCAGCTCACCGAGACAGACAGGGGGCAGTTGGACTGAAGCTTTCTTT,CASSPRQTGGSWTEAFF
TRBJ2-7,once,NA,TRBV7-7,TGTGCTAGCAGCTTAGCAAAGGACGGGAACTACGAGCAGTACTTC,CASSLAKDGNYEQYF
TRBJ2-7,NA,NA,TRBV20-1,TGCAGTGCTAGGGGGGCGGTTGGGGACGAGCAGTACTTC,CSARGAVGDEQYF
TRBJ2-7,NA,TRBD1,TRBV20-1,TGCAGTGCTAGAGACCCGACAGGGCTCGTGCAGTACTTC,CSARDPTGLVQYF